This T cell receptor beta chain stems from a study of blood T cell repertoires in COVID-19. Turning to the study itself: Samples taken during acute and convalescent COVID-19 were collected in the United States, Italy and Spain. PBMCs, B-cell-depleted T cells, or T cells were the source of the cDNA or gDNA that made up the material.

Under the authors' procedure: Estimated nucleated cell counts came from reference gene primer amplification. Here immunoSEQ multiplex PCR was the method, and the copy in TCRdb shows in-frame clones only, minus some. V, J and clone size derive from that table, while D and trimming were established from the DNA sequence. The table has 110,000 to 150,000 clones, roughly 91% seen once. The CDR3 covers 15 residues. Trimming took 3 bases from V and 1 from J, leaving 13 bases between them. The germline CDR1 and CDR2 sequences are MDHEN and SYDVKM. The chain combines TRBV28 with TRBJ2-7; D not certain. What was sequenced was peripheral blood. The clonotype was recovered from a man between 60 and 75 years old with active or convalescent COVID-19. CDR3 coding DNA: TGTGCCAGCAGTTTGGTGTCCGCAGGATCCTACGAGCAGTACTTC. Residues: CASSLVSAGSYEQYF.